This TCR beta chain came from a study of cytomegalovirus exposure and HLA in healthy donors. A multiplex PCR was run with 60 Vbeta primers and 13 Jbeta primers. TCRdb's table, derived via immunoSEQ multiplex PCR, lists solely in-frame clones and lacks some. The data show more than 95,000 clones, 65% to 80% seen once. The germline CDR1 and CDR2 sequences are SGHDT and YYEEEE. There are 14 residues in the CDR3. The V and J ends lost 5 bases and 5 bases, in that order; junction bases with no gene match: 2. Source material: PBMCs. The chain couples TRBV5-6 to TRBJ1-5; 12 bases line up with TRBD1. This TCR came from a woman aged 65 to 85 in good health and CMV-seropositive. The CDR3 reads CASSRDRGHQPQHF. For the CDR3, the DNA is TGTGCCAGCAGTCGGGACAGGGGGCATCAGCCCCAGCATTTT.